This T cell receptor beta chain originates from a study of persistence of HIV-infected CD4 T cells. On the study more broadly: Multiple blood draws of up to about 200 mL, except a couple of donors with single leukapheresis.

This was the immunoSEQ version 4 assay in survey mode. Repertoires were generated with immunoSEQ multiplex PCR, while TCRdb's copy carries only in-frame clones and drops some. The repertoire holds 46,000 or so clones, with around 75% as singletons. Note on this clone: As yet, its antigen is unknown.

Cells were stimulated with CMV-infected fibroblast lysates at approximately 10 ug/mL. Memory cells lacking CD40L and CD69 with high CD45RO were sorted. These HIV-1-infected adults initiated suppressive ART in chronic infection. CD8+ T cells were removed from PBMCs prior to stimulation. This clonotype originated in an adult man with HIV who was CMV-seropositive. The source material was CD4+ T cells sorted from PBMCs after approximately 20-hour stimulation, sampled from a patient who received antiretroviral therapy.

The DNA for the CDR3 is TGTGCCATCAGGGGACAGGGCGACTATGGCTACACCTTC. Residues: CAIRGQGDYGYTF. The chain carries TRBV10-3 and TRBJ1-2; the match to TRBD1 covers 9 bases. The J segment lost 3 bases and the V segment lost 6 bases, leaving 2 bases of the junction unmatched. Germline assignment: CDR1 ENHRY and CDR2 SYGVKD. The length of the CDR3 is 13 residues.